Here is one T cell receptor (beta chain) with its context. The record originates from a study of blood T cells in healthy people across ages. A second about 6 to 12 cycle PCR used barcoded and J-beta primers. Every sample gave at least 2.5 million paired-end reads containing CDR3. TCRdb itself ran the 5' RACE reads through MiXCR, one entry per CDR3 protein. The sample yields 1.5 million to 2 million distinct CDR3 sequences, roughly two fifths seen once. The amount of total RNA extracted per sample was at least 5.5 micrograms. Sequenced input: blood. The receptor comes from a human donor in good health.

The CDR3: CASSYPTPSGGAVIQYF. The CDR3 coding sequence is TGTGCCAGCAGTTACCCAACCCCTAGCGGGGGGGCTGTCATTCAGTACTTC. The rearrangement joins TRBV6-6 to TRBJ2-4, with 12 bases that match TRBD2. Trimming at V came to 2 bases and at J to 9 bases, leaving 11 bases not matched to a gene. The germline V gene encodes CDR1 MNHNY and CDR2 SVGAGI (reference sequence). This CDR3 has 17 amino acids.